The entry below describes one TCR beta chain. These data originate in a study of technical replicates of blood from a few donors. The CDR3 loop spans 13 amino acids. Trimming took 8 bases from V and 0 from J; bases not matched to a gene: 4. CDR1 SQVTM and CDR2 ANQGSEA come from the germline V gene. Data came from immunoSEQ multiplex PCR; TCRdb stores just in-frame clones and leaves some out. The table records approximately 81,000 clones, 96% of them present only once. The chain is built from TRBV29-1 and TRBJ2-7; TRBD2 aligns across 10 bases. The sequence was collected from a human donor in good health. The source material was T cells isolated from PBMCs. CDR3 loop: CSSRLAGSYEQYF. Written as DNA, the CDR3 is TGCAGCTCACGACTAGCGGGCTCCTACGAGCAGTACTTC.